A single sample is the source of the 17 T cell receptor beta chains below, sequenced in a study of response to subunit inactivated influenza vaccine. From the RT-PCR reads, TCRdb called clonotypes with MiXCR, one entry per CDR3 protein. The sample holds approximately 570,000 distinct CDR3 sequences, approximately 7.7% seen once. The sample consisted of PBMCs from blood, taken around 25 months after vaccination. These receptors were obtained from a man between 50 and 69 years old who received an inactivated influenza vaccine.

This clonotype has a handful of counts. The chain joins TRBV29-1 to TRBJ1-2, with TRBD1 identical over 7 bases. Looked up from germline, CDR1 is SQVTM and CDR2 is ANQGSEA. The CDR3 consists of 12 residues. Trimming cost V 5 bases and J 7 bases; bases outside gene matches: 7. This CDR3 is CSVQYRGFGYTF. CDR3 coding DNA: TGCAGCGTTCAATACAGGGGCTTTGGCTACACCTTC. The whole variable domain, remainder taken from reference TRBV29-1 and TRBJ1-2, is SAVISQKPSRDICQRGTSLTIQCQVDSQVTMMFWYRQQPGQSLTLIATANQGSEATYESGFVIDKFPISRPNLTFSTLTVSNMSPEDSSIYLCSVQYRGFGYTFGSGTRLTVV.

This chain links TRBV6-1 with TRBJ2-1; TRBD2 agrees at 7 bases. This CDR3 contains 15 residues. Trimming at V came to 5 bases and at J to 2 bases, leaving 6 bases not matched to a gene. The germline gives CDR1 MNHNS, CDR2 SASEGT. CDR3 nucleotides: TGTGCCAGCAGTATATGGGAGGGAGCCTACAATGAGCAGTTCTTC. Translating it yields CASSIWEGAYNEQFF.

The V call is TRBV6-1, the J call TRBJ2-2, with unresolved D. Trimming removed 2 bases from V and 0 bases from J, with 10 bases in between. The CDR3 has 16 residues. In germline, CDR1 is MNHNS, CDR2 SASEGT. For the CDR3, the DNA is TGTGCCAGCAGTGAACTCAATCCCTCGAACACCGGGGAGCTGTTTTTT. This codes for CASSELNPSNTGELFF.

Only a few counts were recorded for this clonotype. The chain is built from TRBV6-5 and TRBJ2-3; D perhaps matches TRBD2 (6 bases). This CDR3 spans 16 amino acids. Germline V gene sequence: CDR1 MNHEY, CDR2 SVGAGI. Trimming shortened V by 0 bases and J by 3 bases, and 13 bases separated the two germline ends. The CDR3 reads CASSYSSGGKTDTQYF. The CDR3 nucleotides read TGTGCCAGCAGTTACTCGTCGGGCGGGAAGACAGATACGCAGTATTTT.

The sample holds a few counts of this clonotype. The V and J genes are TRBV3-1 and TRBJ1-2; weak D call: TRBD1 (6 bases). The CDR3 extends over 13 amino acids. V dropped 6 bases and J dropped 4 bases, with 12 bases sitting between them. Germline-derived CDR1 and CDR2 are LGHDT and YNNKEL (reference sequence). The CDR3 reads CASSYRALYGYTF. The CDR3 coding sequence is TGTGCCAGCAGTTACAGGGCCCTCTATGGCTACACCTTC.

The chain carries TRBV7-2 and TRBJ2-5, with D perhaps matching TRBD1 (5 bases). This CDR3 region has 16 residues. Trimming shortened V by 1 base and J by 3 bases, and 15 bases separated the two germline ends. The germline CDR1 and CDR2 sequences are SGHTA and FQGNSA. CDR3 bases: TGTGCCAGCAGCTTAGTTTCCGGACACCAGGAAGAGACCCAGTACTTC. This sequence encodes CASSLVSGHQEETQYF.

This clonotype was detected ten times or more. The CDR3, as DNA: TGTGCCAGCAGCTATGGACCGTTTGGCAATCAGCCCCAGCATTTT. Protein product: CASSYGPFGNQPQHF. The chain employs TRBV7-2 and TRBJ1-5; D unresolved. V shed 4 bases and J shed 2 bases, with 12 bases lying between them. CDR3 size: 15 residues. Germline lookup yields CDR1 SGHTA and CDR2 FQGNSA. Filled out from reference TRBV7-2 and TRBJ1-5, the complete variable domain reads GAGVSQSPSNKVTEKGKDVELRCDPISGHTALYWYRQSLGQGLEFLIYFQGNSAPDKSGLPSDRFSAERTGGSVSTLTIQRTQQEDSAVYLCASSYGPFGNQPQHFGDGTRLSIL.

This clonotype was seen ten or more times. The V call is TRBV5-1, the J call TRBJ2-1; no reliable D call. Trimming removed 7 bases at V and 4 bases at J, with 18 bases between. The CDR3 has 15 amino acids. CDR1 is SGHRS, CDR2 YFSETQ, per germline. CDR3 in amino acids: CASQFGTLGYNEQFF. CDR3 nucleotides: TGCGCCAGCCAATTCGGAACCCTGGGATACAATGAGCAGTTCTTC.

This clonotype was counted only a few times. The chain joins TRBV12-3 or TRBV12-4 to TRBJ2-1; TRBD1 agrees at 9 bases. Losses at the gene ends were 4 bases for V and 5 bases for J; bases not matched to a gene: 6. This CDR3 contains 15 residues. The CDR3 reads CASSSRDRANNEQFF. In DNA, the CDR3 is TGTGCCAGCAGTTCCCGGGACAGGGCGAACAATGAGCAGTTCTTC.

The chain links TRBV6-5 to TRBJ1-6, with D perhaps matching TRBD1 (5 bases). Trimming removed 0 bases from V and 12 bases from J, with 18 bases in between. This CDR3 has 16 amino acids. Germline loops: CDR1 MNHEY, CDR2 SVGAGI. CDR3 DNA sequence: TGTGCCAGCAGTTACTCAATCGGGACGTCAAGCGGACCCCTCCACTTT. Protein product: CASSYSIGTSSGPLHF.

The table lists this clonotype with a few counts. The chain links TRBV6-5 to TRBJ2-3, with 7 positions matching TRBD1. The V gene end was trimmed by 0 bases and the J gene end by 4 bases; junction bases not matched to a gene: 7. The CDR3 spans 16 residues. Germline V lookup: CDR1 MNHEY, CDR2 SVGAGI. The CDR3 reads CASSYSLGQMADTQYF. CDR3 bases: TGTGCCAGCAGTTACTCGCTGGGACAGATGGCAGATACGCAGTATTTT.

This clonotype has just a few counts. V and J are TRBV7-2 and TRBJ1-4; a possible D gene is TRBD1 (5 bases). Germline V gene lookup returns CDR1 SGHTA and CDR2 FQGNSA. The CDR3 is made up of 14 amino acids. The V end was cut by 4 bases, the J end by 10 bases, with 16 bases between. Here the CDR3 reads CASSSTGGHGKLFF. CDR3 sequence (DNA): TGTGCCAGCAGCTCCACCGGCGGACATGGAAAACTGTTTTTT.

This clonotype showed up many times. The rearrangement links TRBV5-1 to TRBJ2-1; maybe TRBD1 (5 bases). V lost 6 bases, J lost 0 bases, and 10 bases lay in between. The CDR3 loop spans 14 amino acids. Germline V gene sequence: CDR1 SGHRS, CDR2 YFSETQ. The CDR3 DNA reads TGCGCCAGCATGCGAGACAGCTCCTACAATGAGCAGTTCTTC. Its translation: CASMRDSSYNEQFF.

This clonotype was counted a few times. CDR3 sequence reads: CAISEVPGQTTQETQYF. The CDR3 DNA is TGTGCCATCAGTGAGGTTCCGGGCCAAACCACCCAAGAGACCCAGTACTTC. V is TRBV10-3 and J is TRBJ2-5; D gene unclear. Germline CDR1 is ENHRY and CDR2 is SYGVKD. This CDR3 spans 17 amino acids. The V end was cut by 2 bases, the J end by 1 base, with 17 bases between.

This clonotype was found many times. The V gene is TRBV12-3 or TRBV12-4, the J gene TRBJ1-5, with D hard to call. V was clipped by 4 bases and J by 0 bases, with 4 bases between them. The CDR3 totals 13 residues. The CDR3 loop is CASSYYSNQPQHF. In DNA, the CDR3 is TGTGCCAGCAGTTATTATAGCAATCAGCCCCAGCATTTT.

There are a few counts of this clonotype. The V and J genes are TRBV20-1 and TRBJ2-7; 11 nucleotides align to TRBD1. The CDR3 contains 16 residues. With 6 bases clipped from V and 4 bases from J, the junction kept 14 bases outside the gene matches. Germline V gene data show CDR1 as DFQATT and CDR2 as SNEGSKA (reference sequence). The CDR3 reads CSAEATGTGGEYEQYF. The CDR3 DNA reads TGCAGTGCAGAAGCGACCGGGACAGGGGGGGAGTACGAGCAGTACTTC.

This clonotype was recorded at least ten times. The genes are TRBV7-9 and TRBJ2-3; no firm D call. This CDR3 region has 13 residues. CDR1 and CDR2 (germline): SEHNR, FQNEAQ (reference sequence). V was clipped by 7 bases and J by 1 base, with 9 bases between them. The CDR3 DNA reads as TGTGCCAGCAAGGGAATCGGCACAGATACGCAGTATTTT. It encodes CASKGIGTDTQYF.